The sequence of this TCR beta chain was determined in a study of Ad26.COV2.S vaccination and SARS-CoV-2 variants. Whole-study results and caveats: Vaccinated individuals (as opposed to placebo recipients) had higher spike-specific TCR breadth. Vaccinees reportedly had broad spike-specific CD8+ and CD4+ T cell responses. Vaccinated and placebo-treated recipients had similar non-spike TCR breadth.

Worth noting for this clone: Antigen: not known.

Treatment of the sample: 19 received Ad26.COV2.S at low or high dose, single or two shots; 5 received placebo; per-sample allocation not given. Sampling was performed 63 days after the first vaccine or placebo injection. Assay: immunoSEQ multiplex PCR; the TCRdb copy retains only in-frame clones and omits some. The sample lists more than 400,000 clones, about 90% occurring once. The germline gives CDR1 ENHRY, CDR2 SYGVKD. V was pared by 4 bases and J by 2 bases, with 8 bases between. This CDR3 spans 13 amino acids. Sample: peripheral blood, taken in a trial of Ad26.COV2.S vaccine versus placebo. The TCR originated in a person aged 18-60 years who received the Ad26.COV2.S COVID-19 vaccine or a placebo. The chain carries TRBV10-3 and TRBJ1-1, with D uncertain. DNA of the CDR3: TGTGCCATCAGTGTTCTACAAAACACTGAAGCTTTCTTT. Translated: CAISVLQNTEAFF.